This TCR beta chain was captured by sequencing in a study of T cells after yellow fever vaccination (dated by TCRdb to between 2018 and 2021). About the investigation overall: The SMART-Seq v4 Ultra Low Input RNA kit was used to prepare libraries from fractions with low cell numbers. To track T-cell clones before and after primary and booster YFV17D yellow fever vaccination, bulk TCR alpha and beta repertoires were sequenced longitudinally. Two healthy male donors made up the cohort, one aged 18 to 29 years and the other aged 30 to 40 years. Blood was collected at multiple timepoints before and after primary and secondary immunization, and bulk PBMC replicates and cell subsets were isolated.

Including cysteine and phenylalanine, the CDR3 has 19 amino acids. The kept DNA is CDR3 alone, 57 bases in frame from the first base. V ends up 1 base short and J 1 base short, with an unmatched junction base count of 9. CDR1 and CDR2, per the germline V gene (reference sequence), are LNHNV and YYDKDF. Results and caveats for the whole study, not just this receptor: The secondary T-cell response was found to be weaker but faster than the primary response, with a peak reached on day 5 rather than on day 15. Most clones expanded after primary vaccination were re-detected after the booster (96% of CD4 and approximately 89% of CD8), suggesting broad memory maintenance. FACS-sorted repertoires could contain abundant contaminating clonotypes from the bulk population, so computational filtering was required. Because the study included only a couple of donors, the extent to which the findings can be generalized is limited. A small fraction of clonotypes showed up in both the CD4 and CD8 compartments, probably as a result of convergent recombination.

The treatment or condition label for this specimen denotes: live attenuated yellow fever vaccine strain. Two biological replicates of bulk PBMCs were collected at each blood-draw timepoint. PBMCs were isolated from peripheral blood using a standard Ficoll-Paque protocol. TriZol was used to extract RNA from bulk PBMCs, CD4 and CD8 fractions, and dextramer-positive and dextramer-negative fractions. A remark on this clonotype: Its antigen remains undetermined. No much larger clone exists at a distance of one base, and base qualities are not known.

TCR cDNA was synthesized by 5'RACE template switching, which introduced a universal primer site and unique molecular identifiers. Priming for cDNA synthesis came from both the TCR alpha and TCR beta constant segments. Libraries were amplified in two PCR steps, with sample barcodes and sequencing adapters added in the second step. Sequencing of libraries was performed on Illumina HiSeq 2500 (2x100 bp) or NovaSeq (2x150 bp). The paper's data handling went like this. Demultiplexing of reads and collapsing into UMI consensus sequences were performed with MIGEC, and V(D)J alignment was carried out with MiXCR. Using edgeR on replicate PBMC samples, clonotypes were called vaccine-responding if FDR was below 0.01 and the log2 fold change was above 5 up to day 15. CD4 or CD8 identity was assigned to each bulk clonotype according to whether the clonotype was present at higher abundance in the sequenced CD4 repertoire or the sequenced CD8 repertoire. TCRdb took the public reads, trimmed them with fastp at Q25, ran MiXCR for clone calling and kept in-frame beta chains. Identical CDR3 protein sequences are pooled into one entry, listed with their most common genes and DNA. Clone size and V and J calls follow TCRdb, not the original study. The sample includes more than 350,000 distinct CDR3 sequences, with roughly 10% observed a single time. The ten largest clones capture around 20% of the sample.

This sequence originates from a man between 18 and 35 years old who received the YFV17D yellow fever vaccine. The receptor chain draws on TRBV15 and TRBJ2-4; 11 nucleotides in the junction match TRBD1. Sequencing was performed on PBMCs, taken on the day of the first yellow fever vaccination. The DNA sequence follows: TGTGCCACCAGCAGAGTAGGGACAGGGGGTTGGGGGGCCAAAAACATTCAGTACTTC. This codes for CATSRVGTGGWGAKNIQYF.